Following are 9 T cell receptor beta chains from one sample sequenced in a study of T cell repertoires in cytomegalovirus infection. Each CDR3 protein is one row after TCRdb ran MiXCR on the reads. The repertoire has fewer than 950,000 distinct CDR3 sequences, less than 35% of them found once; the top ten carry 12%. No antigen has been identified for these receptors. The sample here was cultured CD8+ T cells from PBMCs, taken from culture after CMV antigen stimulation. These receptors were obtained from a human donor in good health (CMV status not recorded). Some clones in this sample may be carry-over from other donors' samples.

With respect to this clonotype: At one end the junction does not follow the germline gene, possibly because of a read error. The rearrangement uses TRBV10-3 and TRBJ1-2; 9 bases match TRBD1. This CDR3 is built from 16 residues. From germline, CDR1 is ENHRY and CDR2 SYGVKD. CDR3 in DNA: TGTGCCAGCAGTGAGTCGAAACCGGGACAGGGCCATGGCTACACCTTC. Protein product: CASSESKPGQGHGYTF.

This clonotype has just a few counts. The rearrangement joins TRBV4-1 to TRBJ1-5, with 11 positions matching TRBD1. The junction had 7 bases not matched to a gene; V was cut back by 3 bases and J by 6 bases. CDR3 length: 16 residues. CDR1 and CDR2 (germline): MGHRA, YSYEKL. The CDR3 protein is CASSHSGTGGPQPQHF. The DNA of the CDR3 is TGCGCCAGCAGCCACAGTGGGACAGGGGGTCCTCAGCCCCAGCATTTT.

This chain joins TRBV19 and TRBJ1-5; maybe TRBD1 (6 bases). Germline assignment: CDR1 LNHDA and CDR2 SQIVND (reference sequence). This CDR3 region has 18 residues. Trimming stripped 3 bases from V and 0 bases from J, with 18 bases between. The CDR3 region has the DNA TGTGCCAGTAGTATTTCCCCCCACAGGGCCGATAGCAATCAGCCCCAGCATTTT. It encodes CASSISPHRADSNQPQHF.

V usage is TRBV10-1 and J usage is TRBJ1-4; no definite D call. The CDR3 is 12 residues long. Between the trimmed V and J ends, which lost 6 bases and 14 bases, there was a span of 16 bases. The germline CDR1 and CDR2 sequences are WNHNN and SYGVQD (reference sequence). The DNA of the CDR3 is TGCGCCAGCAGCCCTCACCGGGCGGGGCTGTTTTTT. Its protein product is CASSPHRAGLFF.

The chain employs TRBV5-6 and TRBJ1-1; D may be TRBD1 (5 bases). The CDR3 contains 16 residues. The germline V and J ends were trimmed by 1 base and 5 bases, with 18 bases remaining between them. Germline V CDR1 and CDR2: SGHDT, YYEEEE. This chain's CDR3 is CASSLPYRRGKTEAFF. Written as DNA, the CDR3 is TGTGCCAGCAGCTTGCCTTATCGACGGGGGAAAACTGAAGCTTTCTTT.

The chain employs TRBV7-2 and TRBJ2-3; the D gene could be TRBD1 or TRBD2 (5 bases each). V was trimmed by 2 bases and J by 6 bases, leaving 15 bases between them. The CDR3 runs to 15 residues. Germline-derived CDR1 and CDR2 are SGHTA and FQGNSA. The CDR3 region is CASSLRDGNLDTQYF. The CDR3 DNA reads TGTGCCAGCAGCTTAAGGGACGGGAACCTCGATACGCAGTATTTT.

The CDR3 spells CASSSIGTEDTEAFF. The DNA of the CDR3 is TGTGCCAGCAGTTCCATCGGGACGGAGGACACTGAAGCTTTCTTT. The rearrangement uses TRBV12-3 or TRBV12-4 and TRBJ1-1, with D maybe TRBD1 (5 bases). There are 15 residues in the CDR3. The V and J ends lost 4 bases and 3 bases respectively, with 15 bases between them.

The V call is TRBV29-1, the J call TRBJ2-5; no definite D call. Trimming stripped 0 bases from V and 3 bases from J, with 8 bases between. Germline CDR1 and CDR2: SQVTM and ANQGSEA. This CDR3 has 13 amino acids. This chain's CDR3 is CSVEEIREETQYF. The CDR3 coding sequence is TGCAGCGTTGAAGAGATAAGAGAAGAGACCCAGTACTTC.

The chain recombines TRBV6-5 with TRBJ2-3, with D perhaps matching TRBD1 (5 bases). The CDR3 runs to 16 residues. Germline values: CDR1 MNHEY, CDR2 SVGAGI. Trimming removed 6 bases at V and 5 bases at J, with 21 bases between. DNA of the CDR3: TGTGCCAGCAGACAACAAGAGTCATGGCAGGGAGATACGCAGTATTTT. It is translated as CASRQQESWQGDTQYF.